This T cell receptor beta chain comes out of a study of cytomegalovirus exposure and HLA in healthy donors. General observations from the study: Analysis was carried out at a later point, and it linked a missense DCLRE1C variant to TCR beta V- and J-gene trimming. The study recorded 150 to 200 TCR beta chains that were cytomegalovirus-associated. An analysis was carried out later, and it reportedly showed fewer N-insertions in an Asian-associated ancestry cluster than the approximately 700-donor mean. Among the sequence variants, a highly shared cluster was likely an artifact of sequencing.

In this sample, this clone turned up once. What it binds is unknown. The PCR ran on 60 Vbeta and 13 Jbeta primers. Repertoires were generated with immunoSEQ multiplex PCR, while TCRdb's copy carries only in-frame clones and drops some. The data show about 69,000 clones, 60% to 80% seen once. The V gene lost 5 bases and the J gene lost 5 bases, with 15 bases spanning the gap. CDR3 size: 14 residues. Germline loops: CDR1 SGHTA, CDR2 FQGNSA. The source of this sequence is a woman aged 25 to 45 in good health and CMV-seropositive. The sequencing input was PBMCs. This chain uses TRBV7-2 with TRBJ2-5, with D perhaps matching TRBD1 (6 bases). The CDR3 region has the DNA TGTGCCAGCAGCCCCTTCGGACAGCACGAGACCCAGTACTTC. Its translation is CASSPFGQHETQYF. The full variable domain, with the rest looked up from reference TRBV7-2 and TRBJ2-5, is GAGVSQSPSNKVTEKGKDVELRCDPISGHTALYWYRQSLGQGLEFLIYFQGNSAPDKSGLPSDRFSAERTGGSVSTLTIQRTQQEDSAVYLCASSPFGQHETQYFGPGTRLLVL.